This TCR beta chain was retrieved from a study of blood T cell repertoires in COVID-19. Study in general: From the United States, Italy and Spain came samples of acute and convalescent COVID-19. T cells, B-cell-depleted T cells, or PBMCs supplied cDNA or gDNA.

V gave up 3 bases and J gave up 2 bases, with 8 bases separating them. The CDR3 is made up of 13 amino acids. The germline V gene has CDR1 SGHRS and CDR2 YFSETQ. Under the authors' procedure: For nucleated cells, counts were estimated from reference gene primer amplification. Libraries were prepared by immunoSEQ multiplex PCR; TCRdb keeps only in-frame clonotypes and omits some of them. V and J calls and clone size are those listed in that table; D and trimming were worked out from the DNA. The data hold some 150,000 clones, with roughly 88% observed a single time. As concerns this clone: Other nucleotide sequences in the sample specify the same CDR3.

The receptor comes from a woman between 55 and 75 years old with acute or convalescent COVID-19. The rearrangement links TRBV5-1 to TRBJ1-1; TRBD1 might be the D (5 bases). Sequences were obtained from peripheral blood. The CDR3 bases are TGCGCCAGCAGCTCTCAGGGTAACACTGAAGCTTTCTTT. Residues: CASSSQGNTEAFF.